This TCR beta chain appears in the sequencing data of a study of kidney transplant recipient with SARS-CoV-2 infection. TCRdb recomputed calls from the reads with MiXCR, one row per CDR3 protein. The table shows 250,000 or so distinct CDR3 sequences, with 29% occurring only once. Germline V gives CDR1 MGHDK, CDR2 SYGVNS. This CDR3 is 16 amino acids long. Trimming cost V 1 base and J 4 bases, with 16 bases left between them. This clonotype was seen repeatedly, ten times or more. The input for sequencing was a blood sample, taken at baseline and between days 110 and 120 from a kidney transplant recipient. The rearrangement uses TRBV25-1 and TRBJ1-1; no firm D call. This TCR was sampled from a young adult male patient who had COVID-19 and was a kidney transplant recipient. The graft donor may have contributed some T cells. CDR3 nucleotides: TGTGCCAGCAGTGAATGGCTAGGGTCGGAGGGCACTGAAGCTTTCTTT. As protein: CASSEWLGSEGTEAFF.